This T cell receptor (beta chain) was captured by sequencing in a study of cytomegalovirus exposure and HLA in healthy donors. With 3 bases clipped from V and 0 bases from J, the junction kept 8 bases outside the gene matches. The CDR3 totals 16 residues. Germline V gives CDR1 PRHDT, CDR2 FYEKMQ (reference sequence). Regarding this clone: Its antigen is unknown.

PCR primers comprised 60 Vbeta and 13 Jbeta primers. Sequenced by immunoSEQ multiplex PCR; TCRdb stores in-frame clones only, minus some. The data show more than 95,000 clones, with over 75% seen just once and about 13% held by the top ten. Study-wide results and limits: DRB1 showed the most TCR associations and HLA-C the fewest in a later analysis, as rates varied by HLA locus. Researchers counted around 170 TCR beta chains as cytomegalovirus-associated. For TCR beta chains, V- and J-gene trimming was later linked to a missense DCLRE1C variant. Most subjects had HLA-A and HLA-B alleles reportedly predicted accurately by TCR beta sequences.

Sequenced: PBMCs. The chain has TRBV13 and TRBJ2-7, with TRBD1 matching 7 bases. This receptor was identified in a woman between 40 and 50 years old in good health and CMV-seropositive. The CDR3 nucleotides are TGTGCCAGCAGCTTTTCAAGACAGGGCTTCTCCTACGAGCAGTACTTC. It translates to CASSFSRQGFSYEQYF.